Each of the 25 T cell receptor beta chains below was sequenced from the same sample in a study of blood T cell repertoires in COVID-19. Libraries were prepared by immunoSEQ multiplex PCR; TCRdb keeps only in-frame clonotypes and omits some of them. The data show around 200,000 clones, 85% to 90% seen once. The sample comprised peripheral blood. The receptors derive from a man in his 60s who had recovered from COVID-19.

The chain couples TRBV10-3 to TRBJ2-1; D uncertain. The germline gives CDR1 ENHRY, CDR2 SYGVKD. Trimming removed 4 bases at V and 8 bases at J, with 6 bases between. This CDR3 has 11 amino acids. The CDR3 is CAISGQDEQFF. Written as DNA, the CDR3 is TGTGCCATCAGTGGGCAGGATGAGCAGTTCTTC.

The V and J genes are TRBV9 and TRBJ2-4; D may be TRBD2 (5 bases). CDR1 and CDR2 (germline): SGDLS, YYNGEE. The CDR3 spans 18 residues. V was pared by 0 bases and J by 3 bases, with 19 bases between. CDR3 region: CASSVEDVSAPFKNIQYF. In DNA, the CDR3 is TGTGCCAGCAGCGTAGAAGACGTTAGCGCACCATTCAAAAACATTCAGTACTTC.

The chain couples TRBV6-5 to TRBJ2-2; TRBD1 matches 8 bases. The V gene's germline CDR1 is MNHEY and CDR2 SVGAGI. Trimming at V came to 5 bases and at J to 7 bases, leaving 6 bases not matched to a gene. CDR3 size: 14 residues. CDR3 sequence: CASSKTGAGGELFF. DNA of the CDR3: TGTGCCAGCAGTAAGACAGGGGCGGGCGGGGAGCTGTTTTTT.

The rearrangement uses TRBV7-9 and TRBJ1-5, with unresolved D. CDR1 and CDR2 from the germline V gene are SEHNR and FQNEAQ (reference sequence). The CDR3 is made up of 14 amino acids. V gave up 3 bases and J gave up 1 base, with 7 bases separating them. DNA of the CDR3: TGTGCCAGCAGCTTCGCCGCGAGCAATCAGCCCCAGCATTTT. Translation gives CASSFAASNQPQHF. Full variable domain (remainder filled in from reference TRBV7-9 and TRBJ1-5): DTGVSQNPRHKITKRGQNVTFRCDPISEHNRLYWYRQTLGQGPEFLTYFQNEAQLEKSRLLSDRFSAERPKGSFSTLEIQRTEQGDSAMYLCASSFAASNQPQHFGDGTRLSIL.

The J gene is TRBJ2-2, the V gene TRBV14, with TRBD1 identical over 7 bases. V shed 5 bases and J 1 base; nucleotides not matched to a gene: 4. CDR3 length: 15 residues. CDR1 and CDR2 from the germline V gene are SGHDN and FVKESK. This chain's CDR3 is CASSTHRGNTGELFF. CDR3 coding DNA: TGTGCCAGCAGCACCCACAGGGGGAACACCGGGGAGCTGTTTTTT.

J is TRBJ2-5 and V is TRBV18; possible D gene TRBD1, 6 bases. V was cut by 5 bases and J by 2 bases, with 12 bases left in between. Germline CDR1 and CDR2: KGHSH and LQKENI. The CDR3 totals 14 residues. CDR3 sequence (DNA): TGTGCCAGCTCAAGGGCGACAGGACAAGAGACCCAGTACTTC. Encoded protein: CASSRATGQETQYF.

The rearrangement joins TRBV18 to TRBJ1-6; 7 bases align to TRBD1. The CDR3 runs to 19 residues. Germline values: CDR1 KGHSH, CDR2 LQKENI. The V and J ends lost 2 bases and 13 bases, in that order; junction bases with no gene match: 23. The CDR3 nucleotides read TGTGCCAGCTCACCATCCAAGGGACAGTCGCCTCTCAAATTCCTGCCCCTCCACTTT. This codes for CASSPSKGQSPLKFLPLHF.

The chain recombines TRBV24-1 with TRBJ2-7; TRBD1 matches at 9 bases. Germline CDR1 is KGHDR and CDR2 is SFDVKD. The CDR3 has 16 residues. Unmatched junction bases numbered 7, after V lost 2 bases and J lost 3 bases. CDR3 DNA sequence: TGTGCCACCAGTGATTGGACAGGGGCCAACCACTACGAGCAGTACTTC. Translating it yields CATSDWTGANHYEQYF.

The chain is built from TRBV24-1 and TRBJ2-3; 9 bases agree with TRBD2. The CDR3 contains 16 residues. Per germline, CDR1 KGHDR and CDR2 SFDVKD. Trimming cost V 0 bases and J 5 bases; bases outside gene matches: 5. CDR3 region: CATSDLRAGGQDTQYF. The DNA of the CDR3 is TGTGCCACCAGTGATTTGAGGGCGGGAGGGCAAGATACGCAGTATTTT.

This chain joins TRBV18 and TRBJ2-5; 7 bases map to TRBD2. The CDR3 has 15 residues. The ends lost 3 bases at V and 13 bases at J; junction bases unmatched: 17. In germline, CDR1 is KGHSH, CDR2 LQKENI. The CDR3 DNA reads as TGTGCCAGCTCACCTCCATTTTCGGCCGGGGAGGGCCCGTACTTC. It encodes CASSPPFSAGEGPYF.

This clone was counted a single time. J is TRBJ1-1 and V is TRBV30, with D tentatively TRBD1 (5 bases). Trimming removed 2 bases at V and 4 bases at J, with 11 bases between. Germline-derived CDR1 and CDR2 are GTSNPN and SVGIG (reference sequence). CDR3 length: 13 amino acids. CDR3 coding DNA: TGTGCCTGGAGTCTCCCAGGGATCACTGAAGCTTTCTTT. This encodes CAWSLPGITEAFF.

The chain uses TRBV27 and TRBJ1-2; no firm D call. The V end was cut by 6 bases, the J end by 8 bases, with 22 bases between. The germline V gene has CDR1 MNHEY and CDR2 SMNVEV (reference sequence). CDR3 length equals 15 residues. The CDR3 protein is CASRIIDGRGGGYTF. CDR3 nucleotides: TGTGCCAGCAGGATAATAGACGGAAGAGGTGGCGGCTACACCTTC.

The chain recombines TRBV24-1 with TRBJ2-3, with D perhaps matching TRBD2 (5 bases). V lost 10 bases and J lost 6, with 16 bases in between. The germline CDR1 and CDR2 sequences are KGHDR and SFDVKD. This CDR3 is 13 amino acids long. The CDR3 nucleotides are TGTGCCACGGCGGATTCCGGGAAGGATACGCAGTATTTT. This codes for CATADSGKDTQYF.

This chain links TRBV5-1 with TRBJ1-4, with D uncertain. Trimming stripped 4 bases from V and 0 bases from J, with 7 bases between. Germline V CDR1 and CDR2: SGHRS, YFSETQ. The CDR3 contains 14 residues. The CDR3 DNA reads as TGCGCCAGCAGCAGCCGGGCAACTAATGAAAAACTGTTTTTT. As protein: CASSSRATNEKLFF. The complete variable domain, with remaining parts taken from reference TRBV5-1 and TRBJ1-4, reads KAGVTQTPRYLIKTRGQQVTLSCSPISGHRSVSWYQQTPGQGLQFLFEYFSETQRNKGNFPGRFSGRQFSNSRSEMNVSTLELGDSALYLCASSSRATNEKLFFGSGTQLSVL.

The rearrangement links TRBV25-1 to TRBJ1-1; D is ambiguous. This CDR3 comprises 12 residues. With 4 bases removed from V and 7 bases from J, the gap between germline ends came to 10 bases. Germline V gene sequence: CDR1 MGHDK, CDR2 SYGVNS. The CDR3 DNA sequence: TGTGCCAGCAGTGGAGGCGCGGATGAAGCTTTCTTT. Translated: CASSGGADEAFF.

The rearrangement joins TRBV4-2 to TRBJ2-1; 8 bases are a match to TRBD2. The germline gives CDR1 LGHNA, CDR2 YNFKEQ. The CDR3 length is 15 residues. V lost 4 bases and J lost 5; bases outside the gene matches: 7. Written as DNA, the CDR3 is TGTGCCAGCAGCCCTACCGGGACTAGTAACAATGAGCAGTTCTTC. Encoded protein: CASSPTGTSNNEQFF.

This chain links TRBV7-2 with TRBJ1-2, with D possibly being TRBD1 (6 bases). V lost 5 bases, J lost 4 bases, and 11 bases lay in between. CDR3 length: 13 residues. Germline-derived CDR1 and CDR2 are SGHTA and FQGNSA. The DNA of the CDR3 is TGTGCCAGCAGCCCGACAGGCACCTATGGCTACACCTTC. Protein sequence: CASSPTGTYGYTF. The full variable domain, with the rest looked up from reference TRBV7-2 and TRBJ1-2, is GAGVSQSPSNKVTEKGKDVELRCDPISGHTALYWYRQSLGQGLEFLIYFQGNSAPDKSGLPSDRFSAERTGGSVSTLTIQRTQQEDSAVYLCASSPTGTYGYTFGSGTRLTVV.

The V call is TRBV6-2 or TRBV6-3, the J call TRBJ1-3, with D possibly TRBD1 on 6 matching bases. CDR1 is MNHEY, CDR2 SVGEGT, per germline. Trimming cost V 0 bases and J 4 bases, with 10 bases left between them. The CDR3 runs 15 residues. The CDR3 region is CASSYSRDIGNTIYF. CDR3 coding DNA: TGTGCCAGCAGTTACTCGAGGGACATCGGAAACACCATATATTTT.

The chain couples TRBV2 to TRBJ1-5, with D tentatively TRBD1 (5 bases). The germline gives CDR1 SNHLY, CDR2 FYNNEI. Trimming cost V 2 bases and J 3 bases, with 14 bases left between them. The CDR3 is 16 amino acids. CDR3 DNA: TGTGCCAGCAGTGAACAGGGCCTAGGGTTCAATCAGCCCCAGCATTTT. Protein: CASSEQGLGFNQPQHF.

This chain connects TRBV5-1 to TRBJ2-7, with a possible D match to TRBD1 (5 bases). The CDR3 spans 16 residues. With 2 bases removed from V and 5 bases from J, the gap between germline ends came to 20 bases. The germline CDR1 and CDR2 sequences are SGHRS and YFSETQ. The CDR3 region has the DNA TGCGCCAGCAGCTTCCGGTCGGACATCTCTGTCCACGAGCAGTACTTC. Translation: CASSFRSDISVHEQYF.

This clone occurred once. The CDR3 spells CASSLAASGSLEQYF. DNA for the CDR3: TGCGCCAGCAGCTTGGCAGCTAGCGGGAGCCTCGAGCAGTACTTC. The chain is built from TRBV5-1 and TRBJ2-7; 10 bases line up with TRBD2. V shed 0 bases, J shed 6 bases, and the junction held 6 bases outside the gene matches. CDR1 SGHRS and CDR2 YFSETQ come from the germline V gene. CDR3 length equals 15 residues. The whole variable domain, remainder taken from reference TRBV5-1 and TRBJ2-7, is KAGVTQTPRYLIKTRGQQVTLSCSPISGHRSVSWYQQTPGQGLQFLFEYFSETQRNKGNFPGRFSGRQFSNSRSEMNVSTLELGDSALYLCASSLAASGSLEQYFGPGTRLTVT.

The chain couples TRBV19 to TRBJ1-2; 8 bases map to TRBD1. CDR1 and CDR2 (germline): LNHDA, SQIVND (reference sequence). The CDR3 covers 15 residues. The V and J ends lost 4 bases and 5 bases, in that order; junction bases with no gene match: 9. Written as DNA, the CDR3 is TGTGCCAGTAGTAGTCAGGGGGCGAGTTTGTATGGCTACACCTTC. Encoded protein: CASSSQGASLYGYTF.

The chain recombines TRBV7-3 with TRBJ1-2; TRBD1 aligns across 7 bases. CDR1 is SGHTA, CDR2 FQGTGA, per germline. The V and J ends lost 1 base and 5 bases, in that order; junction bases with no gene match: 4. The CDR3 length is 14 residues. CDR3 in amino acids: CASSLNRGRYGYTF. The CDR3 nucleotides read TGTGCCAGCAGCTTAAACAGGGGTCGGTATGGCTACACCTTC.

The rearrangement links TRBV5-1 to TRBJ2-7; TRBD1 is a possible D gene (6 bases). CDR1 and CDR2 from the germline V gene are SGHRS and YFSETQ. Trimming stripped 3 bases from V and 1 base from J, with 17 bases between. CDR3 length equals 16 residues. For the CDR3, the DNA is TGCGCCAGCAGCTCCGGGACACAGAGTTTTTCCTACGAGCAGTACTTC. Protein product: CASSSGTQSFSYEQYF.

This clone was counted only a few times. The J gene is TRBJ1-1, the V gene TRBV5-4; D unresolved. The ends were cut back, 0 bases at V and 5 bases at J, with 11 bases in the middle. CDR3 length: 14 residues. Germline V CDR1 and CDR2: SGHNT, YYREEE (reference sequence). CDR3 bases: TGTGCCAGCAGCTTGGACGGGTATGGGACTGAAGCTTTCTTT. Translating gives CASSLDGYGTEAFF. The full variable domain, completed using reference TRBV5-4 and TRBJ1-1, is ETGVTQSPTHLIKTRGQQVTLRCSSQSGHNTVSWYQQALGQGPQFIFQYYREEENGRGNFPPRFSGLQFPNYSSELNVNALELDDSALYLCASSLDGYGTEAFFGQGTRLTVV.